A single T cell receptor (beta chain) is shown here with its context. Its antigen is unknown. Only CD45RO-negative cells positively selected for CCR7 counted as naive CD8 cells, so terminally differentiated effector memory CD45RA+ cells were excluded. The authors loaded 200 ng DNA, 30,000 to 35,000 T cell genomes, into sorted-subset replicate PCRs. Assay: immunoSEQ multiplex PCR; the TCRdb copy retains only in-frame clones and omits some. The sample lists fewer than 1 million clones, about 96% occurring once. This entry is derived from a study of shared clonotypes between healthy human individuals. The study, taken as a whole, reports: Some naive CD4 clonotypes, 5% to 5.5%, turned up in common across several donors. Compared with clonotypes that all four donors shared, non-shared clonotypes had lower generation probabilities.

This TCR was sampled from a man in his thirties or forties in good health. Input material: naive CD8+ T cells sorted from blood.

Written as DNA, the CDR3 is TGTGCCAGCAGCCCAAACGTCCGCCGGGACTCTACCTCCTACGAGCAGTACTTC. As protein: CASSPNVRRDSTSYEQYF. The V gene is TRBV14, the J gene TRBJ2-7; TRBD2 is a possible D gene (6 bases). V was cut by 4 bases and J by 0 bases, with 22 bases left in between. The CDR3 runs 18 residues. Per the germline V gene, CDR1 is SGHDN and CDR2 is FVKESK.